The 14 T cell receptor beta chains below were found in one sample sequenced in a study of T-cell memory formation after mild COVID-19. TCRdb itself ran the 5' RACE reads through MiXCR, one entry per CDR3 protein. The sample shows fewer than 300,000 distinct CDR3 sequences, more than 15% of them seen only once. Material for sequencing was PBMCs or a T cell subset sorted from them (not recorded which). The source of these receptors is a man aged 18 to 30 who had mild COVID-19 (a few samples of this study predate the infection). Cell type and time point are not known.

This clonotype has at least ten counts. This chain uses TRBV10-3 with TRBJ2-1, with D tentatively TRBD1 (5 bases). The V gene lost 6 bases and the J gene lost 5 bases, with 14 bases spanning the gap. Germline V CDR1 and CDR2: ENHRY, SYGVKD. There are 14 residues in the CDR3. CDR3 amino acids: CAIRAGADNNEQFF. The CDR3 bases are TGTGCCATCAGAGCCGGCGCGGACAACAATGAGCAGTTCTTC.

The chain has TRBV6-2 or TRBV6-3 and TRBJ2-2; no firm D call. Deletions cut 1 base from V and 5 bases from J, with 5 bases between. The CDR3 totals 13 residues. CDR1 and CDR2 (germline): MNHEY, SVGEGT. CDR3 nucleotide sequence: TGTGCCAGCAGTTACTTGTTGACCGGGGAGCTGTTTTTT. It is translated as CASSYLLTGELFF.

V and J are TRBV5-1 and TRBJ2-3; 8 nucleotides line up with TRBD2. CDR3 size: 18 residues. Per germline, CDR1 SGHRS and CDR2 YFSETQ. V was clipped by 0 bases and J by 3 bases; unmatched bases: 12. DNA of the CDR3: TGCGCCAGCAGCTTGGGGGGACTAGTGGGCCCCCTGACAGATACGCAGTATTTT. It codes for CASSLGGLVGPLTDTQYF.

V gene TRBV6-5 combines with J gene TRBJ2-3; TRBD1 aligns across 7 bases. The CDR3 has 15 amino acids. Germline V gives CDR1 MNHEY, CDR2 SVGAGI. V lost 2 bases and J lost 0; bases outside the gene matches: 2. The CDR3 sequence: CASSYGQASTDTQYF. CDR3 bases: TGTGCCAGCAGTTACGGACAGGCTAGCACAGATACGCAGTATTTT.

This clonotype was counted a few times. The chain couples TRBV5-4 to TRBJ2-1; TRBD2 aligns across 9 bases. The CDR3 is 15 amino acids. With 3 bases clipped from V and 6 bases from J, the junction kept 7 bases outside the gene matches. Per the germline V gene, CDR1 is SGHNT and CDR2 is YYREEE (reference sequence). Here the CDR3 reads CASSSAGGQGNEQFF. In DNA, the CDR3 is TGTGCCAGCAGCTCGGCGGGGGGGCAAGGCAATGAGCAGTTCTTC.

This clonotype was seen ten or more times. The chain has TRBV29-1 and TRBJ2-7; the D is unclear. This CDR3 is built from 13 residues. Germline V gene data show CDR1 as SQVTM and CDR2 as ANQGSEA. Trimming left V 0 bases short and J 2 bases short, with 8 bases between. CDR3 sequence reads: CSVEESGTYEQYF. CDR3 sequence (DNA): TGCAGCGTTGAAGAATCAGGAACCTACGAGCAGTACTTC.

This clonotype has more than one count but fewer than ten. In DNA form, the CDR3 reads TGTGCCACCAGCAGAGATCCCAACAGGGACAACTATGGCTACACCTTC. This gives the protein CATSRDPNRDNYGYTF. This chain connects TRBV15 to TRBJ1-2; weak D call: TRBD1 (6 bases). Trimming took off 0 bases at V and 2 bases at J, with 13 bases between the two ends. The CDR3 sequence is 16 residues long. The germline V gene encodes CDR1 LNHNV and CDR2 YYDKDF (reference sequence).

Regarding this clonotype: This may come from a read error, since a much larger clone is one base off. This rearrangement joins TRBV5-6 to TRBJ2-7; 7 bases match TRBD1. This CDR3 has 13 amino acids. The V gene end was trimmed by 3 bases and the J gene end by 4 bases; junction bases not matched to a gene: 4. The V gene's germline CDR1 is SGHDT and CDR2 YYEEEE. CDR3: CASSWGQTYEQYF. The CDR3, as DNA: TGTGCCAGCAGCTGGGGACAGACGTACGAGCAGTACTTC.

CDR3 sequence reads: CASSVGPGQYNSPLHF. Here the CDR3 DNA reads TGTGCCAGCAGCGTAGGCCCAGGACAATATAATTCACCCCTCCACTTT. The V call is TRBV9, the J call TRBJ1-6, with D maybe TRBD1 (5 bases). The CDR3 has 16 residues. CDR1 and CDR2 (germline): SGDLS, YYNGEE. Trimming removed 0 bases at V and 4 bases at J, with 11 bases between.

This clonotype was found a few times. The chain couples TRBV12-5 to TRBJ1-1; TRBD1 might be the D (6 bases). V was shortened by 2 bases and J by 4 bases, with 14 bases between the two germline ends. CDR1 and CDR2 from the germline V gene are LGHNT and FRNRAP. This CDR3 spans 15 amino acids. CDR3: CASGLSSGASTEAFF. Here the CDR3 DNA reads TGTGCTAGTGGTTTGTCCTCGGGGGCCAGCACTGAAGCTTTCTTT.

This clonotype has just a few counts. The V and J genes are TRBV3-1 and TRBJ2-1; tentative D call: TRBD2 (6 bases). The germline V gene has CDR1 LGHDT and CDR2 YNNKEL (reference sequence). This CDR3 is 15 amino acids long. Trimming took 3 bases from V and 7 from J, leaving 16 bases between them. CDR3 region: CASSHGRGLGNEQFF. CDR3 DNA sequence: TGTGCCAGCAGCCACGGGCGGGGCTTGGGGAATGAGCAGTTCTTC.

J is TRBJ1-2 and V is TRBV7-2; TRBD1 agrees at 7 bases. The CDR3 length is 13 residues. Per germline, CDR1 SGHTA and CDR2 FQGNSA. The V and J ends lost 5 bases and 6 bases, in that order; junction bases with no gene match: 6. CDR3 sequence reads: CASSADRRHGYTF. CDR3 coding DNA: TGTGCCAGCAGCGCGGACAGGAGACATGGCTACACCTTC.

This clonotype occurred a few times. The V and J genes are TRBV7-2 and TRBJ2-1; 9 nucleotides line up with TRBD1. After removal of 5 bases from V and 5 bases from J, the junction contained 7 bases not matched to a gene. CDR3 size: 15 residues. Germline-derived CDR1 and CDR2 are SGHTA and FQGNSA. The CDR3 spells CASSPRQGVDNEQFF. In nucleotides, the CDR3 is TGTGCCAGCAGCCCGAGACAGGGGGTCGACAATGAGCAGTTCTTC.

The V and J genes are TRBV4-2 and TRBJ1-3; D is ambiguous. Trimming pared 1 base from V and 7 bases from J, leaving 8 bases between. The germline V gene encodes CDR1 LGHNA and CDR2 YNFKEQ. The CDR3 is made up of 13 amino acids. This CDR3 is CASSQALPNTIYF. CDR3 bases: TGTGCCAGCAGCCAAGCCCTCCCGAACACCATATATTTT.